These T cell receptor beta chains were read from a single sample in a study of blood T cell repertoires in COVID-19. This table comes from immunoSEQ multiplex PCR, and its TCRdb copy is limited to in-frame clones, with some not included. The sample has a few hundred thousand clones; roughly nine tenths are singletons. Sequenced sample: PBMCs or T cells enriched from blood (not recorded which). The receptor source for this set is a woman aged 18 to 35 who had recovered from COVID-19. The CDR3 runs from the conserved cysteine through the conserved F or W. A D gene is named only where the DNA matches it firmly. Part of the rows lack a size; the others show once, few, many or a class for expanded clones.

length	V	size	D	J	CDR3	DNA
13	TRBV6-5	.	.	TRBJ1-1	CASSYDMNTEAFF	TGTGCCAGCAGTTACGACATGAACACTGAAGCTTTCTTT
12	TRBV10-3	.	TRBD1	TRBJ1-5	CATSDRAQPQHF	TGTGCCACCTCGGACAGGGCACAGCCCCAGCATTTT
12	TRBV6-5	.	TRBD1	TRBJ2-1	CASVDGTAEQFF	TGTGCCAGCGTAGACGGGACAGCCGAGCAGTTCTTC
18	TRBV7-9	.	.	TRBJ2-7	CASSLVSLGGGTNYEQYF	TGTGCCAGCAGCTTAGTATCGTTAGGAGGGGGCACGAACTACGAGCAGTACTTC
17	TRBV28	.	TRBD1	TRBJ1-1	CASNSPSGQGVYSEAFF	TGTGCCAGCAACTCTCCCTCGGGACAGGGGGTATATTCTGAAGCTTTCTTT
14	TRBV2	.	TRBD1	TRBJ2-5	CASRVTGGQETQYF	TGTGCCAGCAGGGTCACAGGGGGCCAAGAGACCCAGTACTTC
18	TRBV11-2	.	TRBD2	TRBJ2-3	CASSLGAQRGVRTDTQYF	TGTGCCAGCAGCTTAGGGGCCCAGCGGGGGGTTAGAACAGATACGCAGTATTTT
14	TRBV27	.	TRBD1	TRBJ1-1	CASSSRGIYTEAFF	TGTGCCAGCAGTAGCAGGGGGATTTACACTGAAGCTTTCTTT
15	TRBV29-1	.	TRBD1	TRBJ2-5	CSVRAQGAIQETQYF	TGCAGCGTTCGGGCACAGGGGGCAATTCAAGAGACCCAGTACTTC
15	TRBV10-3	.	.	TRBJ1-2	CAISESKGGAYGYTF	TGTGCCATCAGTGAGTCGAAAGGGGGGGCTTATGGCTACACCTTC
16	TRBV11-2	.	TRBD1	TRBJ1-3	CASSLYGTGSGNTIYF	TGTGCCAGCAGCTTATACGGGACAGGGTCTGGAAACACCATATATTTT
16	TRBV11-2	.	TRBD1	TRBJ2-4	CASSLNLTGELDIQYF	TGTGCCAGCAGCCTAAACCTGACAGGGGAGCTAGACATTCAGTACTTC
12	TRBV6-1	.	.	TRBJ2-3	CASSEVGYTQYF	TGTGCCAGCAGTGAGGTTGGCTATACGCAGTATTTT
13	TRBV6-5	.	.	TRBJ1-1	CASGDLMGGEAFF	TGTGCCAGCGGAGATCTAATGGGAGGTGAAGCTTTCTTT
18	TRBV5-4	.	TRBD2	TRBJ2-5	CASSRGTSGARYQETQYF	TGTGCCAGCAGCCGCGGGACTAGCGGGGCCCGGTACCAAGAGACCCAGTACTTC
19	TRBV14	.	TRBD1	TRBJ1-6	CASSQRPFGTGLGNSPLHF	TGTGCCAGCAGCCAAAGGCCGTTCGGGACAGGGTTAGGGAATTCACCCCTCCACTTT
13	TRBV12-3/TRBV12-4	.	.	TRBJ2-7	CASSANRAYEQYF	TGTGCCAGCAGCGCAAACAGGGCCTACGAGCAGTACTTC
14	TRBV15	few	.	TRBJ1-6	CATSRAGYNSPLHF	TGTGCCACCAGCAGAGCGGGCTATAATTCACCCCTCCACTTT